Reported below is one T cell receptor beta chain. Its antigen is not identified. TCRdb re-derived calls from the reads in MiXCR, one entry per CDR3 protein. The table has roughly 860,000 distinct CDR3 sequences, approximately 30% seen once. Unmatched junction bases numbered 6, after V lost 6 bases and J lost 0 bases. Germline values: CDR1 MNHNY, CDR2 SVGAGI (reference sequence). The CDR3 is made up of 15 amino acids. The record originates from a study of T cell repertoires in cytomegalovirus infection. Overall study context: Used in the study were CMV epitopes, some recently identified and HLA-C-restricted, others well-studied and HLA-B-restricted.

Findings and caveats of the study: The ex vivo response was dominated by HLA-C-restricted CMV-specific TCR beta clonotypes.

The sequence was obtained from a human donor in good health (CMV status not recorded). Some clones in this sample may be carry-over from other donors' samples. The sample here was cultured CD8+ T cells from PBMCs, taken from culture after CMV antigen stimulation. The V call is TRBV6-6, the J call TRBJ1-1; 8 nucleotides agree with TRBD1. As DNA, the CDR3 is TGTGCCAGCAGGCGCGACAGGGGTCTGAACACTGAAGCTTTCTTT. Amino acid sequence: CASRRDRGLNTEAFF.